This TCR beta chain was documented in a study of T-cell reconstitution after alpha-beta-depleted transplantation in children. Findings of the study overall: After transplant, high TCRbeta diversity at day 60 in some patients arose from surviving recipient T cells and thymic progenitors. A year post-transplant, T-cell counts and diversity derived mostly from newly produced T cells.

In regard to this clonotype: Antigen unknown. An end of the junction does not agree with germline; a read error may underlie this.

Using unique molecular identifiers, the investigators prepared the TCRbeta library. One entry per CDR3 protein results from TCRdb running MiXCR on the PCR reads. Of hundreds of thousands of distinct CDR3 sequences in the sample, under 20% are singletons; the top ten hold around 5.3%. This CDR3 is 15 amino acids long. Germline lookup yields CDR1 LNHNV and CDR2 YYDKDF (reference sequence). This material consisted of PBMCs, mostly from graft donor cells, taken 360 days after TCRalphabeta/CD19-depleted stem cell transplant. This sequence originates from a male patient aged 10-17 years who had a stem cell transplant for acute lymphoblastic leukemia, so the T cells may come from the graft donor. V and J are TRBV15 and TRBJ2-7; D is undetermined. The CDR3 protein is CATSRDLGLLYERYF. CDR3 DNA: TGTGCCACCAGCAGAGATCTAGGGCTCCTCTACGAGCGGTACTTC. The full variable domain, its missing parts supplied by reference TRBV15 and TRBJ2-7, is DAMVIQNPRYQVTQFGKPVTLSCSQTLNHNVMYWYQQKSSQAPKLLFHYYDKDFNNEADTPDNFQSRRPNTSFCFLDIRSPGLGDTAMYLCATSRDLGLLYERYFGPGTRLTVT.